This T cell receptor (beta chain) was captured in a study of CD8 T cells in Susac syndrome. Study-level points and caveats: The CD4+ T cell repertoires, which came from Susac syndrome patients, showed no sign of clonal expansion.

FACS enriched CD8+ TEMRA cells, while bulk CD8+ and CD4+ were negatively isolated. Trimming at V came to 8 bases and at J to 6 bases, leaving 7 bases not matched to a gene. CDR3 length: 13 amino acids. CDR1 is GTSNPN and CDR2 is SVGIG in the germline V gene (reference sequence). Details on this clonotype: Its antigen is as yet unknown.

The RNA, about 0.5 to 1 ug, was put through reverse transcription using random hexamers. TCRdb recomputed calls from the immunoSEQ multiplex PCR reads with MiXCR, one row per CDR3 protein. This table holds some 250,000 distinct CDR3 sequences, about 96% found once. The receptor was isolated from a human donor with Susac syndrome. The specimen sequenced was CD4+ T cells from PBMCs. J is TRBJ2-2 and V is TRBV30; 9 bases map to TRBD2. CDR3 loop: CAGILAGAGELFF. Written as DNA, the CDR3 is TGTGCCGGCATCTTAGCGGGAGCCGGGGAGCTGTTTTTT.